The source of this T cell receptor (beta chain) is a study of blood T cells in healthy people across ages. Study-level points and caveats: Without sorted subsets, naive and antigen-experienced compartments could not be conclusively compared.

In this sample, this clonotype turned up many times. Its antigen is undetermined. A sample-barcoded 5' primer and a J-beta primer mix were used in a second PCR of roughly 7 to 11 cycles. Each cDNA molecule was tagged by a template-switch adaptor with 12 random nucleotides. TCRdb analysed the 5' RACE reads with MiXCR anew, one entry per CDR3 protein. Of about 1.7 million distinct CDR3 sequences detected, 28% appear once; the ten largest clones hold 7% to 9%. CDR1 is ENHRY and CDR2 is SYGVKD in the germline V gene. V lost 5 bases to trimming and J lost 4 bases, with 14 bases between them. The CDR3 is 14 residues long. PBMCs numbering at least 6 million were isolated per sample.

What was sequenced was blood. J is TRBJ1-2 and V is TRBV10-3, with TRBD1 as a possible D gene (5 bases). The clonotype originates from a woman between 25 and 40 years old in good health. The CDR3 nucleotides are TGTGCCATCAGTTACTCGGGGCAAGCCTATGGCTACACCTTC. The encoded protein is CAISYSGQAYGYTF.